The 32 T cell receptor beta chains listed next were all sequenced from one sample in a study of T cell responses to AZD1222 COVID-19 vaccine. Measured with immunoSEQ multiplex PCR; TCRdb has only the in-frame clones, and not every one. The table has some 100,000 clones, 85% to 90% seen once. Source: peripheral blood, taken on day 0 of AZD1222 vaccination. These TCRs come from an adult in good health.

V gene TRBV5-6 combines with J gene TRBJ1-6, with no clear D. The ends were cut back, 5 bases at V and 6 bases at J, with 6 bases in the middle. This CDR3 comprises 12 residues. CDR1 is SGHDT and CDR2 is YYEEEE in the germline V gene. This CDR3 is CASRGLNSPLHF. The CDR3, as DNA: TGTGCCAGCAGAGGGCTTAATTCACCCCTCCACTTT.

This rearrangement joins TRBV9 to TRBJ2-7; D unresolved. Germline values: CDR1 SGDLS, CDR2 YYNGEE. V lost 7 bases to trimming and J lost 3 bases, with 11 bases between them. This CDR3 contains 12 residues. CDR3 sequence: CASGKGDYEQYF. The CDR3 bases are TGTGCCAGCGGGAAAGGTGACTACGAGCAGTACTTC.

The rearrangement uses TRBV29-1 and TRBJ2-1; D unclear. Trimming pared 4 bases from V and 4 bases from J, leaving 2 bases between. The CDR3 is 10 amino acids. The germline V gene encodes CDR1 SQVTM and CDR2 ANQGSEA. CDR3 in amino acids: CSVVYNEQFF. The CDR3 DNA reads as TGCAGCGTTGTATACAATGAGCAGTTCTTC.

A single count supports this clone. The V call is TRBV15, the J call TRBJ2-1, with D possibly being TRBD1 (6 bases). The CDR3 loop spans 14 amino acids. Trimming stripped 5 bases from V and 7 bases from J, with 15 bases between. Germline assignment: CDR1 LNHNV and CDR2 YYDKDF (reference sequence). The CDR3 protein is CATSGVTRGNEQFF. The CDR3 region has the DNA TGTGCCACCAGCGGAGTGACCAGGGGAAATGAGCAGTTCTTC.

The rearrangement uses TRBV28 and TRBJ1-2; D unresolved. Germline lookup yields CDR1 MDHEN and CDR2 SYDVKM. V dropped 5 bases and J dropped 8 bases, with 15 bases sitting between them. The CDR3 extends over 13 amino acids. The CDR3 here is CASSPRTDRGYTF. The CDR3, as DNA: TGTGCCAGCAGTCCCCGGACGGACCGGGGCTACACCTTC.

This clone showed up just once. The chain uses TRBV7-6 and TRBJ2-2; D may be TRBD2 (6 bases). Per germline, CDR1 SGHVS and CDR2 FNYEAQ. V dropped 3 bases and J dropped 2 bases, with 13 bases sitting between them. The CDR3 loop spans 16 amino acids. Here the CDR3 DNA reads TGTGCCAGCAGCTTCGCAGGAGGGTCCAACACCGGGGAGCTGTTTTTT. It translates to CASSFAGGSNTGELFF.

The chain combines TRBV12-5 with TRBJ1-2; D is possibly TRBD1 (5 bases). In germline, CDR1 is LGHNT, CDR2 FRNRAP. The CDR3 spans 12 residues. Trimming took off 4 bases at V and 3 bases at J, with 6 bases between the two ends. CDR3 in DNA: TGTGCTAGTGGTTGGGGCGACTATGGCTACACCTTC. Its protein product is CASGWGDYGYTF.

CDR3 bases: TGTGCCAGTAGTATCGAACGTTACTATGGCTACACCTTC. This codes for CASSIERYYGYTF. The chain recombines TRBV19 with TRBJ1-2; D is unresolved. Trimming removed 3 bases at V and 3 bases at J, with 8 bases between. CDR1 is LNHDA, CDR2 SQIVND, per germline (reference sequence). The CDR3 covers 13 residues.

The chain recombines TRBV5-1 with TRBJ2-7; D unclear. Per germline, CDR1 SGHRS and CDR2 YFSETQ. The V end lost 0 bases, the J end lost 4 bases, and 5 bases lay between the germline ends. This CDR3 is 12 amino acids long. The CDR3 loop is CASSLARYEQYF. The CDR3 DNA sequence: TGCGCCAGCAGCTTGGCCAGGTACGAGCAGTACTTC.

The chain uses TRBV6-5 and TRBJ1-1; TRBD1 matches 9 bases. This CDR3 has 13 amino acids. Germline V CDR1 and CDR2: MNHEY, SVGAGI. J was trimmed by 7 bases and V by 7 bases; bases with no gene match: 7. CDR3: CASTRLDRGEAFF. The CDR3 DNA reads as TGTGCCAGCACCAGACTGGACAGGGGTGAAGCTTTCTTT.

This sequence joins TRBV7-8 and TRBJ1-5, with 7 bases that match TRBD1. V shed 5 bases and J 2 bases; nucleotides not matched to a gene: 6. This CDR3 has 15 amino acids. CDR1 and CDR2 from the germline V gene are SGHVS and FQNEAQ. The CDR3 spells CASSPYRGGNQPQHF. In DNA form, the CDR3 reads TGTGCCAGCAGCCCGTACAGGGGAGGCAATCAGCCCCAGCATTTT.

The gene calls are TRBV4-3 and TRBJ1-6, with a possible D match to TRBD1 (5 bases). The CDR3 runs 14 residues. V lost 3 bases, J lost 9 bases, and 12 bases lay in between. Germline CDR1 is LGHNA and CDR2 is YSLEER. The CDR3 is CASSHGAPFSPLHF. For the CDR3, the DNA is TGCGCCAGCAGCCACGGGGCCCCCTTTTCACCCCTCCACTTT.

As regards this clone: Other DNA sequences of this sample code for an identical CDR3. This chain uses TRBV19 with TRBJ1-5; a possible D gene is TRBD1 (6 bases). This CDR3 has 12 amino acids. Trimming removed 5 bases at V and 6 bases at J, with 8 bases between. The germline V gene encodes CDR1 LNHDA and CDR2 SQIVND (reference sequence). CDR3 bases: TGTGCCAGTAGTCCAGGGGTTCAGCCCCAGCATTTT. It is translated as CASSPGVQPQHF.

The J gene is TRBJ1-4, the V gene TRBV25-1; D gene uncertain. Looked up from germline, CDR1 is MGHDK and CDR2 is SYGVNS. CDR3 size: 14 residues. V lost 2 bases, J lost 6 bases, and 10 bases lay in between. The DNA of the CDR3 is TGTGCCAGCAGTGAACGGGGTTCGGATGAAAAACTGTTTTTT. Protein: CASSERGSDEKLFF.

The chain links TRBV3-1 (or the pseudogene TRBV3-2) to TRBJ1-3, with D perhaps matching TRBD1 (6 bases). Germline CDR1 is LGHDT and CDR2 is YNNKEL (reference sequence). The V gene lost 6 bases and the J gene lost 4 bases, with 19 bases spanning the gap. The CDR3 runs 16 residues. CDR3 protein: CASSTSVGGPGNTIYF. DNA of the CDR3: TGTGCCAGCAGTACCTCAGTGGGGGGCCCGGGAAACACCATATATTTT.

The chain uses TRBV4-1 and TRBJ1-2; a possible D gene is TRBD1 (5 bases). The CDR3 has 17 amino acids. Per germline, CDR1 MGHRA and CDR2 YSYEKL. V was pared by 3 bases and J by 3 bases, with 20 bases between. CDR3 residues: CASSQRTGLQIDYGYTF. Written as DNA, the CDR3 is TGCGCCAGCAGCCAGAGAACAGGTCTCCAAATTGACTATGGCTACACCTTC.

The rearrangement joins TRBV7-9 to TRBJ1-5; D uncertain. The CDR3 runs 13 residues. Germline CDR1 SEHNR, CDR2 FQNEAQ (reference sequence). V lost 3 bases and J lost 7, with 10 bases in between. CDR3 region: CASSLRENQPQHF. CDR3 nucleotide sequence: TGTGCCAGCAGCTTGAGGGAGAACCAGCCCCAGCATTTT. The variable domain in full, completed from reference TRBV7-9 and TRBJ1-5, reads DTGVSQNPRHKITKRGQNVTFRCDPISEHNRLYWYRQTLGQGPEFLTYFQNEAQLEKSRLLSDRFSAERPKGSFSTLEIQRTEQGDSAMYLCASSLRENQPQHFGDGTRLSIL.

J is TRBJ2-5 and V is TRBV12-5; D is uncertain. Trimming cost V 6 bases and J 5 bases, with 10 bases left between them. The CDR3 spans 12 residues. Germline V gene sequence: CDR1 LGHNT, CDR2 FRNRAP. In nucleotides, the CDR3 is TGTGCTAGTGGCACCCTCGGGGAGACCCAGTACTTC. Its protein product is CASGTLGETQYF.

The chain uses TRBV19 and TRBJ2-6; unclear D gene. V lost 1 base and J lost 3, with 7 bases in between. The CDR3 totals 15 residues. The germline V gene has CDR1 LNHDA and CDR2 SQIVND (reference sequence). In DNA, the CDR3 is TGTGCCAGTAGTATAGGGGGTCTTGGGGCCAACGTCCTGACTTTC. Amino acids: CASSIGGLGANVLTF.

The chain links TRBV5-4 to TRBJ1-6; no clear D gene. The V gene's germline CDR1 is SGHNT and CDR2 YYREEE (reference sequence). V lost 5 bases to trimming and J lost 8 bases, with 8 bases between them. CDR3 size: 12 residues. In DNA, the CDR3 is TGTGCCAGCAGAGGAATACATTCACCCCTCCACTTT. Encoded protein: CASRGIHSPLHF.

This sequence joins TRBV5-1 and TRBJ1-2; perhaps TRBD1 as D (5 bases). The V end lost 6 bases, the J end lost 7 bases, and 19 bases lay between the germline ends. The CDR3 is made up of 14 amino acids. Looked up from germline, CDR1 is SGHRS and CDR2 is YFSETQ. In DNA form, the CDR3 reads TGCGCCAGCACCTTTTTGGGAGGGGATCCTGGCTACACCTTC. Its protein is CASTFLGGDPGYTF.

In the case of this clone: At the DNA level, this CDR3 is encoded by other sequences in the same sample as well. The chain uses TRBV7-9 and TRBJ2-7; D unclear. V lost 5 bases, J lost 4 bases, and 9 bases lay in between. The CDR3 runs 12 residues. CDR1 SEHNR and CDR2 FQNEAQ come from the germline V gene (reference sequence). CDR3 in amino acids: CASSSSGYEQYF. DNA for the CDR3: TGTGCCAGCAGCAGTAGTGGGTACGAGCAGTACTTC.

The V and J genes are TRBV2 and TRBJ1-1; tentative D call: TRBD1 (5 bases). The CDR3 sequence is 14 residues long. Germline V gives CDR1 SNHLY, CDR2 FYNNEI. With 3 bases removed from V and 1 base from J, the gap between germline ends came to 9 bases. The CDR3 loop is CASSEMGPNTEAFF. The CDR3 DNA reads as TGTGCCAGCAGTGAGATGGGGCCGAACACTGAAGCTTTCTTT. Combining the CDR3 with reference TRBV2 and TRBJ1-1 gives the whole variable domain EPEVTQTPSHQVTQMGQEVILRCVPISNHLYFYWYRQILGQKVEFLVSFYNNEISEKSEIFDDQFSVERPDGSNFTLKIRSTKLEDSAMYFCASSEMGPNTEAFFGQGTRLTVV.

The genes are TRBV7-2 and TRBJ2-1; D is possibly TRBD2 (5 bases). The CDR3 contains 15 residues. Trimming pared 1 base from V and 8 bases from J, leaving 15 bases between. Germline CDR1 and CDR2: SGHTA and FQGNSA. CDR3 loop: CASSLELSAGDEQFF. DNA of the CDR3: TGTGCCAGCAGCTTAGAACTTTCCGCCGGGGATGAGCAGTTCTTC.

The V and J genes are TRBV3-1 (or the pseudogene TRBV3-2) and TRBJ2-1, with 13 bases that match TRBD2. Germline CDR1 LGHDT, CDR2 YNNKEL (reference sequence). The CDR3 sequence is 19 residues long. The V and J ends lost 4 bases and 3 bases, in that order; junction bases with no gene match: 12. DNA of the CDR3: TGTGCCAGCAGCCCGCGGACTAGCGGGGGCCCCCGTCTCTACAATGAGCAGTTCTTC. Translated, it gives CASSPRTSGGPRLYNEQFF.

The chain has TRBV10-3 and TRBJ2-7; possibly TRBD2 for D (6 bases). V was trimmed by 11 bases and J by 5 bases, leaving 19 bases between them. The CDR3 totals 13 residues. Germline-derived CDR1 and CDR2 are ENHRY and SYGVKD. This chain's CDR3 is CAPRCGASDEQYF. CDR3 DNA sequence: TGTGCCCCACGTTGCGGGGCCTCGGACGAGCAGTACTTC.

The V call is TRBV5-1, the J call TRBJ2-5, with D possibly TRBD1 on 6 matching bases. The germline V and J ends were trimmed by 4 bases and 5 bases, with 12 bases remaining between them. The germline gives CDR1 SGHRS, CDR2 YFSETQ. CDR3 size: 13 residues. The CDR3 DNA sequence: TGCGCCAGCAGCAACAGGGTCGTGGAGACCCAGTACTTC. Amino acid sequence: CASSNRVVETQYF.

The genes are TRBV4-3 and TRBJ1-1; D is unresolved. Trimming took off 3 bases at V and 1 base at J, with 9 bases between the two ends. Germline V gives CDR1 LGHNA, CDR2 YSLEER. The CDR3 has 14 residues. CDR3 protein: CASSHGLRNTEAFF. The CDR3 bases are TGCGCCAGCAGCCATGGACTGCGGAACACTGAAGCTTTCTTT.

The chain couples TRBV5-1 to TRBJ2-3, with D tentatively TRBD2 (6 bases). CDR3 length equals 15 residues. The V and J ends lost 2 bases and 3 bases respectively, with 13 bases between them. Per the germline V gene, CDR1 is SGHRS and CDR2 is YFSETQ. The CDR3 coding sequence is TGCGCCAGCAGCTTAGAGGGGAGGTCGACAGATACGCAGTATTTT. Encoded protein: CASSLEGRSTDTQYF.

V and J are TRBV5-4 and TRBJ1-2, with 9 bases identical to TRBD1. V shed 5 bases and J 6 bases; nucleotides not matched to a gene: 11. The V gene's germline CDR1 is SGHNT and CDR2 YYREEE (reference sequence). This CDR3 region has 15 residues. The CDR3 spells CASRLRAGQGHGYTF. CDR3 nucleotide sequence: TGTGCCAGCAGGTTGAGGGCGGGACAGGGTCATGGCTACACCTTC.

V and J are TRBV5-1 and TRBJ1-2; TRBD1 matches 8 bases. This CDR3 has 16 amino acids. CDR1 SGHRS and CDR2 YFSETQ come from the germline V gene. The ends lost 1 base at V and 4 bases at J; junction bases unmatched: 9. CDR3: CASSLSPGQAAYGYTF. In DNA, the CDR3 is TGCGCCAGCAGCTTGAGCCCGGGACAGGCCGCCTATGGCTACACCTTC.

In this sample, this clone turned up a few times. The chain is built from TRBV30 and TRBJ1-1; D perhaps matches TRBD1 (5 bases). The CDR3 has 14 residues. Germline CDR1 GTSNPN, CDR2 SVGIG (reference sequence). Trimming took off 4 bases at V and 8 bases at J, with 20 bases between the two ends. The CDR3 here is CAWTAGGRNREAFF. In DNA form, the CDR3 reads TGTGCCTGGACAGCCGGGGGACGGAATCGCGAAGCTTTCTTT.